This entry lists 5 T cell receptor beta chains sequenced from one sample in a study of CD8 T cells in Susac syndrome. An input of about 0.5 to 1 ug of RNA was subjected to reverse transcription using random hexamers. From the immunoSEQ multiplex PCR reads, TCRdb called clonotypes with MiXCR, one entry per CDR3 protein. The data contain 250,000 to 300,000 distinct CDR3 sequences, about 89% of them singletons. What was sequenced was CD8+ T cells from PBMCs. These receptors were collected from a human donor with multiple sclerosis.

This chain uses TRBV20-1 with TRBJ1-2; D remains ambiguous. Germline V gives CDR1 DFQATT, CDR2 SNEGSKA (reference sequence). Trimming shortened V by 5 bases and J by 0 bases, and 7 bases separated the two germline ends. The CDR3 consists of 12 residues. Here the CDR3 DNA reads TGCAGTGCTGAACCGCCTAACTATGGCTACACCTTC. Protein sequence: CSAEPPNYGYTF.

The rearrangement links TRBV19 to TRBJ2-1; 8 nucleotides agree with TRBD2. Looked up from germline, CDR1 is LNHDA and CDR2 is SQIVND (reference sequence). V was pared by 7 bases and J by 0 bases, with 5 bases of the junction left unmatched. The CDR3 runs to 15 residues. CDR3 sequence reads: CASTPSGSSYNEQFF. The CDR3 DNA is TGTGCCAGTACCCCGAGCGGGAGCTCCTACAATGAGCAGTTCTTC.

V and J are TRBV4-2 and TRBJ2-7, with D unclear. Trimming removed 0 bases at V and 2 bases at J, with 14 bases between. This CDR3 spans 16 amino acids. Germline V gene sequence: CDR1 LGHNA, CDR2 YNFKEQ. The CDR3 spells CASSQEFQEVTYEQYF. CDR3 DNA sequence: TGTGCCAGCAGCCAAGAATTTCAGGAAGTGACCTACGAGCAGTACTTC.

The DNA for the CDR3 is TGCAGTGCTAGGTGGACTGAAGCTTTCTTT. The encoded protein is CSARWTEAFF. This sequence joins TRBV20-1 and TRBJ1-1; D is unclear. The V gene lost 3 bases and the J gene lost 5 bases, with 4 bases spanning the gap. Germline V CDR1 and CDR2: DFQATT, SNEGSKA (reference sequence). The CDR3 loop spans 10 amino acids.

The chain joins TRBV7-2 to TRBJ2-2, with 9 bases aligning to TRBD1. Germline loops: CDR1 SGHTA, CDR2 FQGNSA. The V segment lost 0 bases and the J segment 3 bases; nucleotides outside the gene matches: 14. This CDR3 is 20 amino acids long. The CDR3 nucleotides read TGTGCCAGCAGCTTAGCGCTTCCAGGGCCGCGACAGGGGGACACCGGGGAGCTGTTTTTT. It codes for CASSLALPGPRQGDTGELFF.